The 25 T cell receptor beta chains below all came from one sample that was sequenced in a study of beta chain features in type 1 diabetes. Sequencing targeted expressed TCRB transcripts, as all isolated RNA had been reverse transcribed. Sequencing was performed with immunoSEQ multiplex PCR; in TCRdb, only in-frame clones are kept and a portion is missing. The top ten clones hold 0.015% of a sample with around 330,000 clones, 11% of them seen once. Sequenced material: naive CD4+ T cells from blood. The receptors shown here come from a young woman in good health.

Only a few counts were recorded for this clone. The chain carries TRBV7-2 and TRBJ2-3, with 8 positions matching TRBD1. J gave up 4 bases and V 2 bases, and 5 bases lay outside the gene matches. Per the germline V gene, CDR1 is SGHTA and CDR2 is FQGNSA. The CDR3 covers 15 residues. The chain's CDR3 is CASSLQGAEADTQYF. CDR3 DNA sequence: TGTGCCAGCAGCTTACAGGGGGCGGAGGCAGATACGCAGTATTTT.

This clone was seen a few times. This chain links TRBV18 with TRBJ2-7; TRBD1 matches 9 bases. Trimming removed 3 bases from V and 5 bases from J; junction bases left unmatched: 5. This CDR3 is 14 amino acids long. CDR1 is KGHSH, CDR2 LQKENI, per germline. The CDR3 bases are TGTGCCAGCTCACCCGGACAGGGGAAGGACGAGCAGTACTTC. Its translation: CASSPGQGKDEQYF.

This clone was seen only a few times. The chain recombines TRBV12-5 with TRBJ2-2, with D uncertain. Looked up from germline, CDR1 is LGHNT and CDR2 is FRNRAP. This CDR3 spans 12 amino acids. V lost 7 bases and J lost 5, with 8 bases in between. For the CDR3, the DNA is TGTGCTAGTGCCCCCAATACCGGGGAGCTGTTTTTT. Amino acid sequence: CASAPNTGELFF. The variable domain in full, with the rest retrieved from reference TRBV12-5 and TRBJ2-2, is DARVTQTPRHKVTEMGQEVTMRCQPILGHNTVFWYRQTMMQGLELLAYFRNRAPLDDSGMPKDRFSAEMPDATLATLKIQPSEPRDSAVYFCASAPNTGELFFGEGSRLTVL.

CDR3 loop: CSVEERTYGYTF. CDR3 in DNA: TGCAGCGTTGAGGAGCGGACCTATGGCTACACCTTC. This sequence joins TRBV29-1 and TRBJ1-2; D remains unclear. The CDR3 extends over 12 amino acids. From germline, CDR1 is SQVTM and CDR2 ANQGSEA. With 3 bases removed from V and 4 bases from J, the gap between germline ends came to 9 bases.

The rearrangement uses TRBV5-6 and TRBJ2-1; D possibly corresponds to TRBD2 (6 bases). V was pared by 8 bases and J by 0 bases, with 15 bases between. The CDR3 has 15 amino acids. Germline CDR1 and CDR2: SGHDT and YYEEEE. The CDR3 region is CARRDSWSSYNEQFF. In DNA, the CDR3 is TGTGCCAGACGGGACTCCTGGAGCTCCTACAATGAGCAGTTCTTC. Based on the CDR3 plus reference TRBV5-6 and TRBJ2-1, the full variable domain is DAGVTQSPTHLIKTRGQQVTLRCSPKSGHDTVSWYQQALGQGPQFIFQYYEEEERQRGNFPDRFSGHQFPNYSSELNVNALLLGDSALYLCARRDSWSSYNEQFFGPGTRLTVL.

The genes are TRBV7-2 and TRBJ2-6; tentative D call: TRBD1 (5 bases). This CDR3 is built from 14 residues. Germline V CDR1 and CDR2: SGHTA, FQGNSA. Deletions cut 3 bases from V and 4 bases from J, with 7 bases between. The CDR3 protein is CASSFRVGANVLTF. The CDR3 region has the DNA TGTGCCAGCAGCTTCAGGGTCGGGGCCAACGTCCTGACTTTC.

Comment on this clone: Distinct nucleotide sequences in the sample also encode this CDR3. The V and J genes are TRBV18 and TRBJ2-2; D uncertain. From germline, CDR1 is KGHSH and CDR2 LQKENI. V shed 5 bases and J shed 5 bases, with 9 bases lying between them. The CDR3 is made up of 13 amino acids. As DNA, the CDR3 is TGTGCCAGCTCAACTACGGGTACCGGGGAGCTGTTTTTT. It yields the protein CASSTTGTGELFF.

There are a few counts of this clone. The gene calls are TRBV9 and TRBJ2-2; possibly TRBD1 for D (6 bases). The CDR3 length is 15 residues. Per the germline V gene, CDR1 is SGDLS and CDR2 is YYNGEE. Trimming took off 0 bases at V and 5 bases at J, with 11 bases between the two ends. Here the CDR3 DNA reads TGTGCCAGCAGCGTAGGATACAGGGAAACCGGGGAGCTGTTTTTT. Protein: CASSVGYRETGELFF.

This clone was found a few times. This chain joins TRBV4-3 and TRBJ2-6; D is perhaps TRBD1 (5 bases). V was pared by 2 bases and J by 0 bases, with 14 bases between. The CDR3 consists of 18 residues. Germline V CDR1 and CDR2: LGHNA, YSLEER. For the CDR3, the DNA is TGCGCCAGCAGCCAAACGACAGTAGGAGCCTCTGGGGCCAACGTCCTGACTTTC. This gives the protein CASSQTTVGASGANVLTF.

This clone came up a few times. This chain joins TRBV7-2 and TRBJ2-5, with D unresolved. The V gene lost 7 bases and the J gene lost 4 bases, with 16 bases spanning the gap. Germline loops: CDR1 SGHTA, CDR2 FQGNSA. The CDR3 consists of 14 residues. The CDR3 DNA is TGTGCCAGCAAGCCCCCGGCGGAAGGAGAGACCCAGTACTTC. This encodes CASKPPAEGETQYF. Based on the CDR3 plus reference TRBV7-2 and TRBJ2-5, the full variable domain is GAGVSQSPSNKVTEKGKDVELRCDPISGHTALYWYRQSLGQGLEFLIYFQGNSAPDKSGLPSDRFSAERTGGSVSTLTIQRTQQEDSAVYLCASKPPAEGETQYFGPGTRLLVL.

The rearrangement uses TRBV5-1 and TRBJ1-2; 7 bases map to TRBD1. The germline gives CDR1 SGHRS, CDR2 YFSETQ. The CDR3 runs to 13 residues. V lost 4 bases to trimming and J lost 2 bases; unmatched junction nucleotides: 2. CDR3 DNA sequence: TGCGCCAGCAGCACACAGGGGAACTATGGCTACACCTTC. Protein sequence: CASSTQGNYGYTF.

Note on this clone: The junction shows a germline mismatch at one end, possibly a read error. This chain links TRBV15 with TRBJ2-4; 13 nucleotides align to TRBD2. Per germline, CDR1 LNHNV and CDR2 YYDKDF (reference sequence). The CDR3 length is 14 residues. The CDR3 is CATSTRTGLAGLHF. Here the CDR3 DNA reads TGTGCCACCAGCACGCGGACGGGACTAGCGGGACTGCACTTC. The entire variable domain, with the rest obtained from reference TRBV15 and TRBJ2-4, is as follows: DAMVIQNPRYQVTQFGKPVTLSCSQTLNHNVMYWYQQKSSQAPKLLFHYYDKDFNNEADTPDNFQSRRPNTSFCFLDIRSPGLGDTAMYLCATSTRTGLAGLHFGAGTRLSVL.

This clone occurred a few times. The V and J genes are TRBV18 and TRBJ1-1, with 9 bases aligning to TRBD1. The CDR3 length is 16 residues. Germline trimming cut 3 bases from V and 2 bases from J; bases unmatched to any gene: 7. From germline, CDR1 is KGHSH and CDR2 LQKENI. The CDR3 nucleotides are TGTGCCAGCTCACCGCAACGGGACAGGGAAAACACTGAAGCTTTCTTT. Its protein product is CASSPQRDRENTEAFF.

The genes are TRBV29-1 and TRBJ2-1; D is possibly TRBD1 (6 bases). Germline V gene data show CDR1 as SQVTM and CDR2 as ANQGSEA. The CDR3 is made up of 17 amino acids. V lost 3 bases to trimming and J lost 0 bases, with 18 bases between them. Here the CDR3 reads CSVEGRQDASSYNEQFF. The CDR3 DNA is TGCAGCGTTGAGGGGAGACAGGACGCAAGCTCCTACAATGAGCAGTTCTTC.

A few counts support this clone. This rearrangement joins TRBV7-2 to TRBJ1-2, with no clear D. Trimming cost V 1 base and J 2 bases, with 11 bases left between them. The germline CDR1 and CDR2 sequences are SGHTA and FQGNSA. The CDR3 is made up of 15 amino acids. CDR3 residues: CASSLVSQTNYGYTF. The CDR3, as DNA: TGTGCCAGCAGCTTAGTATCTCAGACAAACTATGGCTACACCTTC.

The rearrangement links TRBV6-1 to TRBJ1-5; 7 bases match TRBD1. The CDR3 sequence is 14 residues long. Germline CDR1 is MNHNS and CDR2 is SASEGT. Trimming cost V 6 bases and J 1 base; bases outside gene matches: 3. Written as DNA, the CDR3 is TGTGCCAGCAGGCTGACAGGGAGCAATCAGCCCCAGCATTTT. This encodes CASRLTGSNQPQHF.

This chain joins TRBV5-1 and TRBJ2-3; TRBD1 matches at 9 bases. The J segment lost 4 bases and the V segment lost 5 bases, leaving 2 bases of the junction unmatched. Germline assignment: CDR1 SGHRS and CDR2 YFSETQ. The CDR3 has 13 amino acids. CDR3 sequence (DNA): TGCGCCAGCAGACAGGGGGCCTCAGATACGCAGTATTTT. Translated: CASRQGASDTQYF.

This clone was detected only a few times. V and J are TRBV21-1 and TRBJ2-3; TRBD2 reflects the table's D call only, with no check against the DNA. TRBV21-1 is a pseudogene segment. CDR3 length equals 15 residues. This CDR3 is CASSARGISTDTQYF. The CDR3 DNA reads as TGTGCCAGCAGCGCCCGGGGGATTAGCACAGATACGCAGTATTTT.

This clone occurred a few times. This chain connects TRBV5-4 to TRBJ2-5; 7 nucleotides match TRBD1. V was clipped by 5 bases and J by 5 bases; unmatched bases: 6. CDR3 size: 13 residues. Germline-derived CDR1 and CDR2 are SGHNT and YYREEE (reference sequence). The CDR3 DNA reads as TGTGCCAGCAGGGAGCAGGGGGTTGAGACCCAGTACTTC. This translates into CASREQGVETQYF.

V and J are TRBV9 and TRBJ2-1, with a weak D call TRBD2 (6 bases). Trimming stripped 3 bases from V and 0 bases from J, with 13 bases between. This CDR3 has 16 residues. CDR1 and CDR2 (germline): SGDLS, YYNGEE. CDR3 amino acids: CASSAGTSSSYNEQFF. As DNA, the CDR3 is TGTGCCAGCAGCGCAGGGACTTCAAGCTCCTACAATGAGCAGTTCTTC. Drawing the rest from reference TRBV9 and TRBJ2-1, the complete variable domain is DSGVTQTPKHLITATGQRVTLRCSPRSGDLSVYWYQQSLDQGLQFLIQYYNGEERAKGNILERFSAQQFPDLHSELNLSSLELGDSALYFCASSAGTSSSYNEQFFGPGTRLTVL.

The chain recombines TRBV19 with TRBJ2-2, with 7 nucleotides matching TRBD1. Per germline, CDR1 LNHDA and CDR2 SQIVND (reference sequence). The CDR3 contains 16 residues. J lost 3 bases, V lost 4 bases, and 8 bases had no gene match. CDR3 nucleotides: TGTGCCAGTAGTAGAGGACAGGCCCAGGACACCGGGGAGCTGTTTTTT. It translates to CASSRGQAQDTGELFF.

The chain couples TRBV14 to TRBJ2-3; D might be TRBD2 (6 bases). Trimming cost V 2 bases and J 4 bases, with 7 bases left between them. The CDR3 length is 13 residues. The germline CDR1 and CDR2 sequences are SGHDN and FVKESK. The chain's CDR3 is CASSQTGADTQYF. The CDR3 DNA reads as TGTGCCAGCAGCCAAACGGGAGCAGATACGCAGTATTTT.

This clone has a handful of counts. The chain carries TRBV6-6 and TRBJ2-1; 10 bases match TRBD1. V gave up 7 bases and J gave up 1 base; unmatched junction bases: 4. There are 15 residues in the CDR3. Germline values: CDR1 MNHNY, CDR2 SVGAGI (reference sequence). CDR3 bases: TGTGCCAGCAAGGGGACAGGGGAATCCTACAATGAGCAGTTCTTC. This gives the protein CASKGTGESYNEQFF.

The chain combines TRBV7-9 with TRBJ2-1; 12 nucleotides match TRBD2. Trimming at V came to 5 bases and at J to 7 bases, leaving 3 bases not matched to a gene. Germline CDR1 is SEHNR and CDR2 is FQNEAQ (reference sequence). The CDR3 loop spans 14 amino acids. The DNA of the CDR3 is TGTGCCAGCAGCCGGACTAGCGGGATGAATGAGCAGTTCTTC. It encodes CASSRTSGMNEQFF.

This clone came up a few times. This chain links TRBV29-1 with TRBJ2-7; D may be TRBD1 (6 bases). This CDR3 has 16 residues. Germline V CDR1 and CDR2: SQVTM, ANQGSEA. V dropped 7 bases and J dropped 9 bases, with 31 bases sitting between them. For the CDR3, the DNA is TGCAGCGCCACTTCGGGACACACCTCTACCTACGAGTGGCAGTACTTC. Amino acid sequence: CSATSGHTSTYEWQYF.